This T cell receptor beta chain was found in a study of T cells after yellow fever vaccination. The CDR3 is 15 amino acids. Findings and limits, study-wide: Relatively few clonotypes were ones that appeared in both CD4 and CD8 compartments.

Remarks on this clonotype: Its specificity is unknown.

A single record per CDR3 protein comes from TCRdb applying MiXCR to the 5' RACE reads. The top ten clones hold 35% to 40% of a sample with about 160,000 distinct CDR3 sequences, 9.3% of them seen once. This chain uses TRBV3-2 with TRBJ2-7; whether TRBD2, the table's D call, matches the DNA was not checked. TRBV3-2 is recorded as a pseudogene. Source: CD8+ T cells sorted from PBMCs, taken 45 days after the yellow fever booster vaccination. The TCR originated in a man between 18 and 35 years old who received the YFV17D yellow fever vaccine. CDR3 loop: CASSQARRLAGEQYV. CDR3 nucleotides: TGTGCCAGCAGCCAAGCGAGAAGGCTAGCGGGGGAGCAGTACGTC.